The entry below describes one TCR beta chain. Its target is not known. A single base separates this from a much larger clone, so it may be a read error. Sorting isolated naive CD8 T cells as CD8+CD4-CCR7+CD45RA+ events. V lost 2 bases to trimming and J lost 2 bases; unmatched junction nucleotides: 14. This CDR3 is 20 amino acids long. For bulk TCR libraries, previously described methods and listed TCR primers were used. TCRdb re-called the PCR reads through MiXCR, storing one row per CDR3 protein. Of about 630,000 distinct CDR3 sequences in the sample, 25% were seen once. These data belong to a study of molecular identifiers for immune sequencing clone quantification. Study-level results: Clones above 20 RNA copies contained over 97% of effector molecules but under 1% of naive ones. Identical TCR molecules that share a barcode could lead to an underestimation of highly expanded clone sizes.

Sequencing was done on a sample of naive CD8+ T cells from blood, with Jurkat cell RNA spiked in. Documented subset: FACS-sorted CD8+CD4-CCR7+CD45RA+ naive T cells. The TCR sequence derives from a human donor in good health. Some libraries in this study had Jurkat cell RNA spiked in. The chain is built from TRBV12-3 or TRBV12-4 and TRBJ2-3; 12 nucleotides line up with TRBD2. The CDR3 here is CASSLPSVLAGGKLTDTQYF. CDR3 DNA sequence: TGTGCCAGCAGTTTACCCTCCGTTCTAGCGGGGGGGAAACTCACAGATACGCAGTATTTT.